The rows below give T cell receptor beta chains drawn from one sample of a study of CD8+ T cells in alopecia areata. TCRdb's copy holds only in-frame clones and misses some; the assay was immunoSEQ multiplex PCR. The profile shows about 130,000 clones, about 49% of them singletons. The sample consisted of CD8+ T cells sorted from blood, taken at week 0. The receptors derive from a human donor with alopecia areata. Each CDR3 is given without its conserved first and last residue. The D gene is left open where the match is weak.

V	J	D	CDR3
TRBV29-1	TRBJ2-1	NA	SVHPGTNNEQF
TRBV6-5	TRBJ2-1	NA	ASSPPKTNEQF
TRBV30	TRBJ1-1	NA	AWSEGIEAF
TRBV27	TRBJ2-7	TRBD2	ASSPLGGSLGEQY
TRBV7-7	TRBJ2-2	NA	ASSLDAGASLGELF
TRBV6-4	TRBJ2-1	TRBD2	ASEPGGTSASGEQF
TRBV6-5	TRBJ1-6	NA	ASTRADNSPLH
TRBV19	TRBJ1-1	TRBD1	ASSTDRETEAF
TRBV7-9	TRBJ1-6	TRBD1	ASSDAGQGSPLH
TRBV11-2	TRBJ2-3	TRBD2	ASSPTRLAGVRTDTQY
TRBV5-4	TRBJ1-2	TRBD1	ASTADRGVYGYT
TRBV29-1	TRBJ2-7	NA	SVAKDSRYEQY
TRBV6-5	TRBJ1-2	NA	ASSYGTGLGYGYT
TRBV5-1	TRBJ1-4	NA	ASSLEGAGEKLF
TRBV7-6	TRBJ2-7	NA	ASSLEGYLPGEQY
TRBV6-5	TRBJ2-5	NA	ASSYSGDQETQY
TRBV14	TRBJ2-5	TRBD1	ASSHWDRQETQY
TRBV6-1	TRBJ2-5	NA	ASSGAVLETQY
TRBV29-1	TRBJ2-7	NA	SVESGIGEQY
TRBV5-1	TRBJ2-2	TRBD2	ASSLELAGENTGELF
TRBV15	TRBJ1-5	NA	ATSPTATNQPQH
TRBV6-6	TRBJ1-4	NA	ASSYWPGNDNEKLF
TRBV5-4	TRBJ1-1	NA	ASSLAQGEAF
TRBV4-1	TRBJ2-7	NA	ASSQEIQGNPYEQY
TRBV7-8	TRBJ1-5	TRBD1	ASSLRTGFNQPQH
TRBV6-5	TRBJ2-3	NA	ASSKVGSGDTQY
TRBV5-1	TRBJ1-6	NA	ASSLESSGISYNSPLH
TRBV6-5	TRBJ1-5	NA	ASSHDFSNQPQH
TRBV4-2	TRBJ2-7	NA	ASSQDSRSSYEQY
TRBV4-1	TRBJ1-2	NA	ASSQGGAGYGYT
TRBV7-8	TRBJ1-2	NA	ASSLVGKRDGYT
TRBV29-1	TRBJ1-1	NA	SVEGASTEAF